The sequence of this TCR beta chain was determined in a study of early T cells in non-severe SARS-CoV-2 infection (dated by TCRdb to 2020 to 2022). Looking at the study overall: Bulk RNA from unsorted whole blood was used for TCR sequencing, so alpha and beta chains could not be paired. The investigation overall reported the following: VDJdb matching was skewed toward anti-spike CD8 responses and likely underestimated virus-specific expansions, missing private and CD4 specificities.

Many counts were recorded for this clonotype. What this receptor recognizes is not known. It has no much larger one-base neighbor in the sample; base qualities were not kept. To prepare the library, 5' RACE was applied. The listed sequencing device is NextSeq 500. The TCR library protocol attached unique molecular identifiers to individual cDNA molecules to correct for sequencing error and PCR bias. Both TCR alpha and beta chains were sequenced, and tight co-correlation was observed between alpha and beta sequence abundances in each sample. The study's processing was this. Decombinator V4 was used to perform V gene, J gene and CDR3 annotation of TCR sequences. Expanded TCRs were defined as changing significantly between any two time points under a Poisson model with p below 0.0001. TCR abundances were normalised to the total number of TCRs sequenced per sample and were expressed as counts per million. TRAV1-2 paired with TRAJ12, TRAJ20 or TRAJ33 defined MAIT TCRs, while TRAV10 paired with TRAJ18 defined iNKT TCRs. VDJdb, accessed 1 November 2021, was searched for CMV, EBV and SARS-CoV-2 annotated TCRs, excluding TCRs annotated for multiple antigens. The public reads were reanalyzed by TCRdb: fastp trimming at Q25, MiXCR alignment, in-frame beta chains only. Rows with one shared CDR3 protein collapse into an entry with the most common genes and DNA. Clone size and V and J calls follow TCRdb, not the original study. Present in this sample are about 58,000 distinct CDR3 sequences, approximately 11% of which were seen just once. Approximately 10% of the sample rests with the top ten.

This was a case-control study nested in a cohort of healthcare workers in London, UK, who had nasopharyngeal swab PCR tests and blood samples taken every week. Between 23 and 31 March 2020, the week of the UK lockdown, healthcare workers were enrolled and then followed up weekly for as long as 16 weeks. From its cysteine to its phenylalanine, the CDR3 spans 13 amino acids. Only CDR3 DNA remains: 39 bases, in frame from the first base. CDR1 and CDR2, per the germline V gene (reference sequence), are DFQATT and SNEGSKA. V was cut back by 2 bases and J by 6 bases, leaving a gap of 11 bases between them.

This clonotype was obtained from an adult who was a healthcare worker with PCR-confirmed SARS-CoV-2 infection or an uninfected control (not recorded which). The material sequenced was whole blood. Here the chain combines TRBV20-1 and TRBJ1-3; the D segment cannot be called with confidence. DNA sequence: TGCAGTGCTAGAATACCTCTGGAAAACACCATATATTTT. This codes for CSARIPLENTIYF.